A selection of T cell receptor beta chains follows, all from one sample in a study of blood T cells in healthy people across ages. TCRdb independently ran MiXCR on the 5' RACE reads; one entry per CDR3 protein. The top ten hold around 0.75% of the sample, which has around 990,000 distinct CDR3 sequences, about 23% seen once. The sample was also reused in another study, on T cells of mothers and their children.

The source material was blood. Receptors were obtained from a girl aged 2 to 10 in good health. Both conserved end residues are part of each CDR3. The order of the fields is J gene, V gene, CDR3 protein.

j_call: TRBJ2-4; v_call: TRBV6-2/TRBV6-3; cdr3_aa: CASSFASRNIRYF
j_call: TRBJ1-5; v_call: TRBV12-3/TRBV12-4; cdr3_aa: CASSFSSDFYSNQPQHF
j_call: TRBJ2-7; v_call: TRBV5-4; cdr3_aa: CASSLDPGERYEQYF
j_call: TRBJ2-5; v_call: TRBV20-1; cdr3_aa: CSALPISRLPETQYF
j_call: TRBJ2-6; v_call: TRBV15; cdr3_aa: CATSLQGSGANVLTF
j_call: -; v_call: TRBV4-1; cdr3_aa: CASSQDSIGGNPYEQYF
j_call: TRBJ2-4; v_call: TRBV20-1; cdr3_aa: CSALGPDKNIQYF
j_call: TRBJ1-1; v_call: TRBV12-3/TRBV12-4; cdr3_aa: CASSTTGLNTEAFF
j_call: TRBJ2-5; v_call: TRBV7-2; cdr3_aa: CASSLGPDGLETQYF
j_call: TRBJ2-3; v_call: TRBV7-3; cdr3_aa: CASKSTSGELDTQYF
j_call: TRBJ2-7; v_call: TRBV29-1; cdr3_aa: CSAGWPYEQYF
j_call: TRBJ1-5; v_call: TRBV7-2; cdr3_aa: CASSSGLGGIQPQHF
j_call: TRBJ2-5; v_call: TRBV5-1; cdr3_aa: CASSLVFRDRQETQYF
j_call: TRBJ2-5; v_call: TRBV7-9; cdr3_aa: CASSHGTIQETQYF
j_call: TRBJ2-1; v_call: TRBV4-1; cdr3_aa: CASSQFTGTTNEQFF
j_call: TRBJ1-1; v_call: TRBV7-9; cdr3_aa: CASSLLGGGVNTEAFF
j_call: TRBJ2-1; v_call: TRBV10-2; cdr3_aa: CASSESRGANEQFF
j_call: TRBJ2-5; v_call: TRBV18; cdr3_aa: CASSPPGGRETQYF
j_call: TRBJ2-5; v_call: TRBV28; cdr3_aa: CASSFEILKGDGETQYF
j_call: TRBJ2-2; v_call: TRBV5-1; cdr3_aa: CASSVTSGSFAGEQFF
j_call: TRBJ2-4; v_call: TRBV6-1; cdr3_aa: CASSGWGTVDQYF
j_call: TRBJ2-2; v_call: TRBV11-2; cdr3_aa: CASSLSSGRSTGELFF
j_call: -; v_call: TRBV6-1; cdr3_aa: CASSLQGEFYEQYF
j_call: TRBJ2-3; v_call: TRBV14; cdr3_aa: CASSQGVRDTDTQYF
j_call: TRBJ2-5; v_call: TRBV9; cdr3_aa: CASSVGGGLRETQYF
j_call: TRBJ1-4; v_call: TRBV6-5; cdr3_aa: CASTLKATNEKLFF
j_call: TRBJ2-7; v_call: TRBV20-1; cdr3_aa: CSARYRTSYEQYF
j_call: TRBJ2-5; v_call: TRBV4-1; cdr3_aa: CASSQGLAGYRETQYF
j_call: TRBJ2-7; v_call: TRBV7-9; cdr3_aa: CASSLRVRADEQYF
j_call: TRBJ1-5; v_call: TRBV6-1; cdr3_aa: CASSVNGDQLQHF
j_call: TRBJ2-7; v_call: TRBV7-2; cdr3_aa: CASSFWDEVIREQYF
j_call: TRBJ2-5; v_call: TRBV6-6; cdr3_aa: CASSYIRAETQYF
j_call: TRBJ1-6; v_call: TRBV4-1; cdr3_aa: CASSQVGGRAPLHF
j_call: TRBJ1-2; v_call: TRBV5-1; cdr3_aa: CASSTGTAGEYGYTF
j_call: TRBJ1-4; v_call: TRBV11-2; cdr3_aa: CASSLERARNEKLFF
j_call: TRBJ2-1; v_call: TRBV5-1; cdr3_aa: CASSLERGGYNEQFF
j_call: TRBJ1-3; v_call: TRBV5-1; cdr3_aa: CASSLDHRGISGNTIYF
j_call: TRBJ1-1; v_call: TRBV10-3; cdr3_aa: CAIAGTLDTEAFF
j_call: TRBJ2-7; v_call: TRBV6-5; cdr3_aa: CASQVGIRYEQYF
j_call: TRBJ1-1; v_call: TRBV4-2; cdr3_aa: CASSQDLAMAPRAFF
j_call: TRBJ2-2; v_call: TRBV11-2; cdr3_aa: CASSLWAYSPAGELFF
j_call: -; v_call: TRBV29-1; cdr3_aa: CSVESGAGEQFF